This passage covers 25 T cell receptor beta chains from one sample sequenced in a study of T cells in Graves' hyperthyroidism and ophthalmopathy. There were TCR beta CDR3 regions amplified from RNA transcripts. During a first-round RT-PCR of the TCR CDR3, the HTBI primer set was used. TCRdb passed the multiplex PCR reads through MiXCR, listing each CDR3 protein once. The sample holds 93,000 or so distinct CDR3 sequences, approximately 50% seen once. The specimen sequenced was blood. The receptors derive from a man aged 35-49 years with Graves' hyperthyroidism.

This clonotype was observed many times. In nucleotides, the CDR3 is TGTGCCAGCAGTTCTCTGGCATGGGAGCTGTTTTTT. This gives the protein CASSSLAWELFF. The chain carries TRBV5-8 and TRBJ2-2; D is uncertain. The CDR3 sequence is 12 residues long. The germline V gene has CDR1 SGHTS and CDR2 YDEGEE. V was pared by 5 bases and J by 9 bases, with 11 bases between.

This clonotype was observed at least ten times. V gene TRBV2 combines with J gene TRBJ2-1; D gene unclear. There are 12 residues in the CDR3. The V gene lost 7 bases and the J gene lost 4 bases, with 8 bases spanning the gap. Germline V lookup: CDR1 SNHLY, CDR2 FYNNEI. This CDR3 reads CASMEGYNEQFF. The CDR3, as DNA: TGTGCCAGCATGGAAGGATACAATGAGCAGTTCTTC. Full variable domain (missing parts from reference TRBV2 and TRBJ2-1): EPEVTQTPSHQVTQMGQEVILRCVPISNHLYFYWYRQILGQKVEFLVSFYNNEISEKSEIFDDQFSVERPDGSNFTLKIRSTKLEDSAMYFCASMEGYNEQFFGPGTRLTVL.

The sample holds one count of this clonotype. Just one base apart from a much larger clone, this may be a read error. No conserved phenylalanine or tryptophan is present at the end of the CDR3, so a read error is the likely explanation. The chain recombines TRBV4-1 with TRBJ1-1; D unresolved. V shed 0 bases and J shed 6 bases, with 11 bases lying between them. The CDR3 totals 14 residues. Per the germline V gene, CDR1 is MGHRA and CDR2 is YSYEKL. The CDR3 loop reads CASSQDGQLAEAFL. DNA of the CDR3: TGCGCCAGCAGCCAAGATGGGCAGTTAGCTGAAGCTTTCTTG.

With respect to this clonotype: One base away lies a much larger clone, so this may be a sequencing read error. The rearrangement uses TRBV5-1 and TRBJ2-2, with D possibly matching TRBD1 (5 bases). Germline V gene data show CDR1 as SGHRS and CDR2 as YFSETQ. The CDR3 consists of 16 residues. Trimming stripped 2 bases from V and 10 bases from J, with 21 bases between. The CDR3: CASSFLGAREGEELFF. The CDR3 DNA reads TGCGCCAGCAGCTTTTTAGGGGCCAGGGAAGGCGAGGAGCTGTTTTTT.

On this clonotype itself: Because the CDR3 is missing its conserved closing phenylalanine or tryptophan, this is likely a read error. The rearrangement uses TRBV25-1 and TRBJ2-7; the D gene is possibly TRBD2 (5 bases). The CDR3 loop spans 12 amino acids. V gave up 3 bases and J gave up 6 bases, with 9 bases separating them. CDR1 is MGHDK, CDR2 SYGVNS, per germline. The CDR3 protein is CASSERVGEQYL. CDR3 in DNA: TGTGCCAGCAGTGAGAGGGTCGGCGAGCAGTACCTC.

This chain connects TRBV29-1 to TRBJ2-2, with 8 positions matching TRBD2. CDR3 length: 15 amino acids. CDR1 is SQVTM, CDR2 ANQGSEA, per germline. Germline trimming cut 1 base from V and 2 bases from J; bases unmatched to any gene: 3. The CDR3 DNA reads as TGCAGCGTTGAAGTAGCGGGGCCAAACACCGGGGAGCTGTTTTTT. Translated: CSVEVAGPNTGELFF.

In the case of this clonotype: Because it lacks the conserved phenylalanine or tryptophan at the end, this CDR3 is likely a read error. The chain uses TRBV20-1 and TRBJ1-1; possible D gene TRBD1, 5 bases. V was trimmed by 2 bases and J by 7 bases, leaving 17 bases between them. CDR3 length: 14 residues. Germline CDR1 reads DFQATT; CDR2 reads SNEGSKA (reference sequence). CDR3 nucleotide sequence: TGCAGTGCTAGACGGCTAGGGACTGGGAATGAAGCTTTCTCT. Its protein product is CSARRLGTGNEAFS.

V is TRBV5-1 and J is TRBJ2-2; no clear D. V was trimmed by 6 bases and J by 1 base, leaving 10 bases between them. CDR1 and CDR2 from the germline V gene are SGHRS and YFSETQ. The CDR3 extends over 14 amino acids. The DNA of the CDR3 is TGCGCCAGCACCTGTCAGAGGAACACCGGGGAGCTGTTTTTT. Translating it yields CASTCQRNTGELFF. The full variable domain, its missing parts supplied by reference TRBV5-1 and TRBJ2-2, is KAGVTQTPRYLIKTRGQQVTLSCSPISGHRSVSWYQQTPGQGLQFLFEYFSETQRNKGNFPGRFSGRQFSNSRSEMNVSTLELGDSALYLCASTCQRNTGELFFGEGSRLTVL.

This clonotype was seen repeatedly, ten times or more. The chain couples TRBV2 to TRBJ2-3; a weak D match, TRBD2 (5 bases). The germline gives CDR1 SNHLY, CDR2 FYNNEI. The CDR3 has 14 residues. Trimming stripped 7 bases from V and 0 bases from J, with 11 bases between. The CDR3 region has the DNA TGTGCCAGCAAAACGGGAACTAGCACAGATACGCAGTATTTT. It is translated as CASKTGTSTDTQYF.

This clonotype appeared once. J is TRBJ2-5 and V is TRBV7-8; 9 positions agree with TRBD2. The CDR3 is 17 residues long. J gave up 5 bases and V 6 bases, and 16 bases lay outside the gene matches. The germline V gene encodes CDR1 SGHVS and CDR2 FQNEAQ. The CDR3 DNA reads TGTGCCAGCAGATTCGCGGACAGCGGGAGGAATCTCGAGACCCAGTACTTC. It codes for CASRFADSGRNLETQYF.

The chain combines TRBV7-9 with TRBJ1-4, with TRBD1 matching 12 bases. Germline V gene data show CDR1 as SEHNR and CDR2 as FQNEAQ (reference sequence). The CDR3 extends over 17 amino acids. J was trimmed by 0 bases and V by 8 bases; bases with no gene match: 7. DNA for the CDR3: TGTGCCAGCTCAAGGGGACAGGGGGCTTCAACTAATGAAAAACTGTTTTTT. It encodes CASSRGQGASTNEKLFF.

At least ten counts were recorded for this clonotype. The chain links TRBV11-1 to TRBJ2-1, with D maybe TRBD2 (5 bases). Germline assignment: CDR1 SGHAT and CDR2 FQDESV (reference sequence). V gave up 4 bases and J gave up 10 bases, with 14 bases separating them. The CDR3 has 13 amino acids. CDR3 amino acids: CASSSLRGGEQFF. DNA for the CDR3: TGTGCCAGCAGCTCATTACGTGGCGGGGAGCAGTTCTTC. Using reference TRBV11-1 and TRBJ2-1 for the parts outside the CDR3, the full variable domain is EAEVAQSPRYKITEKSQAVAFWCDPISGHATLYWYRQILGQGPELLVQFQDESVVDDSQLPKDRFSAERLKGVDSTLKIQPAELGDSAMYLCASSSLRGGEQFFGPGTRLTVL.

This clonotype was observed at least ten times. The rearrangement joins TRBV14 to TRBJ2-7, with 9 bases that match TRBD1. Per germline, CDR1 SGHDN and CDR2 FVKESK. CDR3 length: 16 residues. Trimming removed 1 base from V and 2 bases from J; junction bases left unmatched: 6. The CDR3 region has the DNA TGTGCCAGCAGCCAAGCTATGACAGGGGGAGCCTACGAGCAGTACTTC. Protein product: CASSQAMTGGAYEQYF.

The chain links TRBV29-1 to TRBJ1-2; D is ambiguous. Trimming took 4 bases from V and 12 from J, leaving 21 bases between them. The V gene's germline CDR1 is SQVTM and CDR2 ANQGSEA. CDR3 length equals 13 residues. The CDR3 reads CSVVIGSNSGNTF. The CDR3 bases are TGCAGCGTTGTTATAGGGAGTAACTCTGGAAACACCTTC.

This clonotype was seen once. At one end the junction does not follow the germline gene, possibly because of a read error. This chain joins TRBV29-1 and TRBJ1-5; 8 bases align to TRBD1. Germline V gives CDR1 SQVTM, CDR2 ANQGSEA. CDR3 length: 15 amino acids. The CDR3 sequence: CSVDSRGLYNEPQHF. Here the CDR3 DNA reads TGCAGCGTTGATTCCAGGGGGCTCTACAATGAGCCCCAGCATTTT.

J is TRBJ1-1 and V is TRBV30, with TRBD1 identical over 12 bases. The CDR3 spans 14 residues. Per germline, CDR1 GTSNPN and CDR2 SVGIG (reference sequence). After removal of 3 bases from V and 4 bases from J, the junction contained 3 bases not matched to a gene. The CDR3 sequence: CAWRGQGAGTEAFF. Written as DNA, the CDR3 is TGTGCCTGGAGGGGACAGGGGGCTGGCACTGAAGCTTTCTTT.

The genes are TRBV25-1 and TRBJ2-1; D call uncertain. This CDR3 has 13 amino acids. Germline V gene lookup returns CDR1 MGHDK and CDR2 SYGVNS. The V end was cut by 5 bases, the J end by 0 bases, with 5 bases between. DNA for the CDR3: TGTGCCAGCAGTACGGTCTCCTACAATGAGCAGTTCTTC. Translating it yields CASSTVSYNEQFF.

The chain uses TRBV7-3 and TRBJ2-1, with 7 bases fitting TRBD2. There are 14 residues in the CDR3. Trimming cost V 6 bases and J 4 bases; bases outside gene matches: 6. Per germline, CDR1 SGHTA and CDR2 FQGTGA. CDR3 sequence reads: CASSLGEGYNEQFF. The CDR3 nucleotides read TGTGCCAGCAGTTTGGGGGAGGGGTACAATGAGCAGTTCTTC.

This clonotype was seen ten or more times. The rearrangement uses TRBV20-1 and TRBJ2-7; D not resolved. The CDR3 is made up of 11 amino acids. V was clipped by 3 bases and J by 7 bases, with 10 bases between them. CDR1 is DFQATT, CDR2 SNEGSKA, per germline (reference sequence). CDR3 region: CSASEFSEQYF. The CDR3 nucleotides read TGCAGTGCTAGCGAGTTCTCGGAGCAGTACTTC.

Turning to this clonotype: Given the absence of the conserved phenylalanine or tryptophan at the CDR3 end, a read error is likely. The chain links TRBV7-9 to TRBJ2-2, with no clear D. Germline V gene sequence: CDR1 SEHNR, CDR2 FQNEAQ (reference sequence). The CDR3 spans 12 residues. CDR3 region: CTSSLRAGELFS. CDR3 DNA: TGTACCAGCAGCTTGCGAGCCGGGGAGCTGTTTTCT.

This clonotype was observed a handful of times. The genes are TRBV6-1 and TRBJ2-1; tentative D call: TRBD1 (6 bases). V lost 4 bases, J lost 0 bases, and 10 bases lay in between. CDR1 is MNHNS and CDR2 is SASEGT in the germline V gene. The CDR3 has 15 residues. The CDR3 nucleotides are TGTGCCAGCAGTGCAACAGGGTCCTCCTACAATGAGCAGTTCTTC. Translating it yields CASSATGSSYNEQFF.

The sample holds many counts of this clonotype. The rearrangement uses TRBV5-8 and TRBJ2-7; the match to TRBD1 covers 7 bases. The CDR3 sequence is 14 residues long. The J segment lost 5 bases and the V segment lost 4 bases, leaving 9 bases of the junction unmatched. The germline gives CDR1 SGHTS, CDR2 YDEGEE. The CDR3 region is CASSPGDREHEQYF. The CDR3 DNA is TGTGCCAGCAGCCCAGGAGACAGGGAACACGAGCAGTACTTC.

Concerning this clonotype: Germline and junction disagree at one end, which may indicate a read error. This chain joins TRBV9 and TRBJ2-7; D is perhaps TRBD1 (6 bases). In germline, CDR1 is SGDLS, CDR2 YYNGEE. CDR3 length: 15 residues. The CDR3 region has the DNA TGTGCCAGCAGTGGGACACTTGTGAACACCGGGGAGCTGTACTTC. Amino acid sequence: CASSGTLVNTGELYF.

This rearrangement joins TRBV9 to TRBJ1-2; TRBD1 matches 7 bases. Germline V lookup: CDR1 SGDLS, CDR2 YYNGEE. The CDR3 sequence is 13 residues long. Trimming took 1 base from V and 7 from J; bases not matched to a gene: 4. As DNA, the CDR3 is TGTGCCAGCAGCGTATCAGGGGGGGGTGGCTACACCTTC. This sequence encodes CASSVSGGGGYTF.

V and J are TRBV2 and TRBJ1-3; D is possibly TRBD1 (6 bases). V was cut by 6 bases and J by 0 bases, with 12 bases left in between. This CDR3 is 15 amino acids long. Germline V gene sequence: CDR1 SNHLY, CDR2 FYNNEI. Here the CDR3 reads CASRRGSSSGNTIYF. CDR3 sequence (DNA): TGTGCCAGCAGGAGGGGGTCGTCCTCTGGAAACACCATATATTTT.